Below, 8 T cell receptor beta chains from the same sample are listed, as sequenced in a study of graft-versus-host responses after intestinal transplantation. Repertoires were generated with immunoSEQ multiplex PCR, while TCRdb's copy carries only in-frame clones and drops some. The table lists tens of thousands of clones, about 89% of them singletons, with about 6% in the top ten. The input for sequencing was PBMCs, taken around 95 weeks after intestinal transplant. The receptor set was obtained from a human patient who received an intestinal transplant, so some T cells may come from the graft donor.

V and J are TRBV18 and TRBJ2-5, with D uncertain. Trimming removed 3 bases from V and 3 bases from J, with 14 bases in between. In germline, CDR1 is KGHSH, CDR2 LQKENI. This CDR3 is 15 amino acids long. CDR3 region: CASSPAIRVEETQYF. The CDR3 region has the DNA TGTGCCAGCTCACCGGCCATTCGGGTGGAAGAGACCCAGTACTTC.

This chain uses TRBV4-2 with TRBJ2-7; 11 positions agree with TRBD1. The V gene end was trimmed by 2 bases and the J gene end by 2 bases; junction bases not matched to a gene: 11. The germline V gene encodes CDR1 LGHNA and CDR2 YNFKEQ. The CDR3 covers 18 residues. The CDR3 nucleotides are TGTGCCAGCAGCCAACACCCGGACAGGGGGCTTTCTACCTACGAGCAGTACTTC. It yields the protein CASSQHPDRGLSTYEQYF.

The rearrangement uses TRBV18 and TRBJ1-1; 7 bases align to TRBD1. The CDR3 runs to 13 residues. The V segment lost 6 bases and the J segment 8 bases; nucleotides outside the gene matches: 9. Germline CDR1 reads KGHSH; CDR2 reads LQKENI. The chain's CDR3 is CASSSGQRTEAFF. DNA of the CDR3: TGTGCCAGCTCCTCGGGACAGAGAACCGAAGCTTTCTTT.

This chain connects TRBV6-5 to TRBJ1-2; D is possibly TRBD1 (6 bases). The CDR3 has 13 amino acids. V lost 5 bases to trimming and J lost 7 bases, with 14 bases between them. Germline CDR1 and CDR2: MNHEY and SVGAGI. CDR3 in amino acids: CASSRNRDGGYTF. The CDR3 DNA reads TGTGCCAGCAGTCGCAACAGGGACGGTGGCTACACCTTC.

This rearrangement joins TRBV18 to TRBJ1-4; 7 nucleotides match TRBD1. The CDR3 extends over 15 amino acids. The V and J ends lost 3 bases and 3 bases, in that order; junction bases with no gene match: 4. Looked up from germline, CDR1 is KGHSH and CDR2 is LQKENI. CDR3 nucleotides: TGTGCCAGCTCACCGAACAGGGGATCTAATGAAAAACTGTTTTTT. It yields the protein CASSPNRGSNEKLFF.

V and J are TRBV18 and TRBJ2-3, with D perhaps TRBD1 (5 bases). The CDR3 totals 15 residues. The germline gives CDR1 KGHSH, CDR2 LQKENI. Trimming removed 3 bases from V and 6 bases from J, with 16 bases in between. CDR3 nucleotide sequence: TGTGCCAGCTCACCCACCCGAGGACACTCCGATACGCAGTATTTT. As protein: CASSPTRGHSDTQYF.

The chain carries TRBV7-2 and TRBJ2-1; TRBD2 matches at 7 bases. This CDR3 has 15 residues. Germline V gives CDR1 SGHTA, CDR2 FQGNSA. V shed 1 base, J shed 3 bases, and the junction held 3 bases outside the gene matches. This chain's CDR3 is CASSLVAGDYNEQFF. Here the CDR3 DNA reads TGTGCCAGCAGCTTAGTTGCGGGGGACTACAATGAGCAGTTCTTC.

The rearrangement uses TRBV6-5 and TRBJ1-6; no firm D call. This CDR3 is 15 amino acids long. Trimming removed 8 bases from V and 11 bases from J, with 22 bases in between. From germline, CDR1 is MNHEY and CDR2 SVGAGI. CDR3 sequence (DNA): TGTGCCAGCTCCCTTAACTCTGGTCCCTGGCCACCCCTCCACTTT. It is translated as CASSLNSGPWPPLHF.